The 11 T cell receptor beta chains below all came from one sample that was sequenced in a study of CD8+CD57+ T cells in acquired aplastic anemia. Genomic DNA, serving as template, underwent TCR beta VDJ and CDR3 profiling. TCRdb re-analysed the reads in MiXCR, keeping a single row per CDR3 protein. The sample consists of 200,000 to 250,000 distinct CDR3 sequences, roughly 35% of them appearing once. The sequenced material came from sorted CD4+, CD8+, or CD8+CD57+ T cells (not recorded which) from PBMCs. The receptors were gathered from a human donor in good health, serving as a control.

This clonotype has a single count. Likely a read error: the CDR3 ends without its conserved phenylalanine or tryptophan. The DNA is left out, because the CDR3 cannot be placed on it with certainty; the CDR3 is given as TCRdb lists it. The rearrangement uses TRBV5-6 and TRBJ2-6; TRBD2, the table's D call, lacks a check against the DNA. Including both end residues, the CDR3 is 10 amino acids long. CDR1 and CDR2 from the germline V gene are SGHDT and YYEEEE. CDR3 in amino acids: CASSFLLGST.

Many counts were recorded for this clonotype. This sequence joins TRBV19 and TRBJ2-7; perhaps TRBD2 as D (6 bases). CDR3 length: 18 amino acids. V gave up 5 bases and J gave up 0 bases, with 23 bases separating them. Germline CDR1 LNHDA, CDR2 SQIVND (reference sequence). CDR3 nucleotides: TGTGCCAGTAGTCCGGGGACTTATCTCCGCGTTAACTCCTACGAGCAGTACTTC. It encodes CASSPGTYLRVNSYEQYF. Drawing the rest from reference TRBV19 and TRBJ2-7, the complete variable domain is DGGITQSPKYLFRKEGQNVTLSCEQNLNHDAMYWYRQDPGQGLRLIYYSQIVNDFQKGDIAEGYSVSREKKESFPLTVTSAQKNPTAFYLCASSPGTYLRVNSYEQYFGPGTRLTVT.

Regarding this clonotype: The junction departs from the called germline gene at one end, perhaps through a read error. The chain couples TRBV20-1 to TRBJ1-5; a weak D match, TRBD1 (6 bases). Germline CDR1 and CDR2: DFQATT and SNEGSKA (reference sequence). The CDR3 contains 15 residues. CDR3 nucleotide sequence: TGCAGTGCTAGTCAGACAGGCCTCAGCAATCGGCCCCAGCATTTT. Protein: CSASQTGLSNRPQHF.

This clonotype occurred many times. The rearrangement links TRBV7-3 to TRBJ2-7, with D perhaps matching TRBD2 (6 bases). Looked up from germline, CDR1 is SGHTA and CDR2 is FQGTGA. This CDR3 region has 16 residues. The ends were cut back, 5 bases at V and 7 bases at J, with 24 bases in the middle. The CDR3 reads CASSTHPGRRVEEQYF. For the CDR3, the DNA is TGTGCCAGCAGCACTCACCCAGGGAGGCGCGTCGAGGAGCAGTACTTC.

This clonotype showed up many times. CDR3 residues: CASQGTVSGNTIYF. In DNA form, the CDR3 reads TGTGCCAGCCAGGGGACAGTCTCTGGAAACACCATATATTTT. This chain joins TRBV19 and TRBJ1-3; 7 positions agree with TRBD1. The trim removed 9 bases at V and 0 bases at J, leaving 5 bases unmatched. Germline V gene sequence: CDR1 LNHDA, CDR2 SQIVND (reference sequence). The CDR3 runs 14 residues.

The chain links TRBV20-1 to TRBJ2-3; TRBD2 matches at 12 bases. The V and J ends lost 0 bases and 10 bases, in that order; junction bases with no gene match: 17. CDR1 is DFQATT and CDR2 is SNEGSKA in the germline V gene (reference sequence). This CDR3 region has 18 residues. The CDR3 sequence is CSARDFPRTSGMYSAQYF. CDR3 nucleotides: TGCAGTGCTAGAGATTTCCCTCGGACTAGCGGGATGTACTCGGCGCAGTATTTT.

The sample holds a few counts of this clonotype. This rearrangement joins TRBV10-3 to TRBJ2-1; 7 positions match TRBD2. CDR3 size: 12 residues. V shed 8 bases and J 5 bases; nucleotides not matched to a gene: 3. Looked up from germline, CDR1 is ENHRY and CDR2 is SYGVKD. The CDR3 reads CAIERGDNEQFF. The CDR3 DNA follows: TGTGCCATCGAACGGGGGGACAATGAGCAGTTCTTC.

Ten or more counts support this clonotype. This sequence joins TRBV6-4 and TRBJ1-2, with no clear D. The V end lost 0 bases, the J end lost 4 bases, and 15 bases lay between the germline ends. This CDR3 comprises 16 residues. Germline CDR1 reads MRHNA; CDR2 reads SNTAGT. The CDR3 spells CASSDSNPEDIYGYTF. DNA of the CDR3: TGTGCCAGCAGTGACTCGAATCCGGAAGACATCTATGGCTACACCTTC.

For this clonotype: The junction does not match germline at one end; this may be a read error. The rearrangement joins TRBV12-3 or TRBV12-4 to TRBJ2-1; the D gene is possibly TRBD1 (6 bases). The CDR3 consists of 18 residues. In DNA, the CDR3 is TGTGCCAGCAGCTTAGCGCCCCCCGGTCGGACAGATTACAATGAGCAGTTCTTC. Residues: CASSLAPPGRTDYNEQFF.

The count of this clonotype is one. The gene calls are TRBV29-1 and TRBJ2-7, with 9 bases fitting TRBD1. The CDR3 spans 15 residues. Per the germline V gene, CDR1 is SQVTM and CDR2 is ANQGSEA. After removal of 8 bases from V and 0 bases from J, the junction contained 11 bases not matched to a gene. CDR3 region: CSPSPTGGNSYEQYF. For the CDR3, the DNA is TGCAGCCCATCCCCCACAGGGGGCAACTCCTACGAGCAGTACTTC.

The gene calls are TRBV12-3 or TRBV12-4 and TRBJ2-3, with TRBD2 as a possible D gene (5 bases). The V end was cut by 6 bases, the J end by 1 base, with 8 bases between. The CDR3 consists of 13 residues. The CDR3 here is CASSQRGTDTQYF. The CDR3 DNA reads TGTGCCAGCAGCCAGAGGGGCACAGATACGCAGTATTTT.